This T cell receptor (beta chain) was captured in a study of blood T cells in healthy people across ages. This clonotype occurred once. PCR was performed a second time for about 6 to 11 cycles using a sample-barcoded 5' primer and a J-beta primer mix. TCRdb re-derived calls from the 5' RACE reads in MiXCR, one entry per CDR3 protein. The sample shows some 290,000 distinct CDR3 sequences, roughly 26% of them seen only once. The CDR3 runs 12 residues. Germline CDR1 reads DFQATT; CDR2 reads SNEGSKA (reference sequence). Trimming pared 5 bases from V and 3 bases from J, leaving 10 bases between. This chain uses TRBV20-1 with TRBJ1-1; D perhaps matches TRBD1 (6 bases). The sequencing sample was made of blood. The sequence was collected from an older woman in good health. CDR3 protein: CSAGRGDTEAFF. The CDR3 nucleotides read TGCAGTGCTGGAAGGGGGGACACTGAAGCTTTCTTT.